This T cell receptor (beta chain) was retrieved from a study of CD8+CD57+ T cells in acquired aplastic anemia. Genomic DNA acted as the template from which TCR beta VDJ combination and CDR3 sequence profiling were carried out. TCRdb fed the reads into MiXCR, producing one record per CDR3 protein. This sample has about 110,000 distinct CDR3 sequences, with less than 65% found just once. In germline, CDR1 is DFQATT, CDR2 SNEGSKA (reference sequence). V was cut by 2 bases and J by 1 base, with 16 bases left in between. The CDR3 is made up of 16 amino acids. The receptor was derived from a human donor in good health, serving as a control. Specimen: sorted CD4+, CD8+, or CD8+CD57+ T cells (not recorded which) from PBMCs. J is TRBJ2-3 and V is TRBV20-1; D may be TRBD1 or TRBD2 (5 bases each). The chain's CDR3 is CSARNRGDLGTDTQYF. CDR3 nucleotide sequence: TGCAGTGCTAGAAATCGGGGCGATCTAGGCACAGATACGCAGTATTTT.